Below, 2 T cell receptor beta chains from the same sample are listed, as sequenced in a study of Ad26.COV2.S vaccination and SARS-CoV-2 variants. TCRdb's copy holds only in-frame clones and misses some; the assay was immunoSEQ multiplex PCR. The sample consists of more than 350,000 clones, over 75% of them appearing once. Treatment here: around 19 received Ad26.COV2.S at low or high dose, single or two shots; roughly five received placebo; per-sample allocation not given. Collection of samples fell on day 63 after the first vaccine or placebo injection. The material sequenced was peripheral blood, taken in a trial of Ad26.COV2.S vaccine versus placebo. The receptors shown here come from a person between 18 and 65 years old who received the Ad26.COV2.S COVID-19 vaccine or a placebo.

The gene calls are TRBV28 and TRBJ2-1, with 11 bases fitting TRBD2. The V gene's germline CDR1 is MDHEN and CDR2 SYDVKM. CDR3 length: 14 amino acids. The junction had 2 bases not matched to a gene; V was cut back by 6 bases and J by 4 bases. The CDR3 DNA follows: TGTGCCAGCAGGGGGACTAGCGGTTACAATGAGCAGTTCTTC. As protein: CASRGTSGYNEQFF.

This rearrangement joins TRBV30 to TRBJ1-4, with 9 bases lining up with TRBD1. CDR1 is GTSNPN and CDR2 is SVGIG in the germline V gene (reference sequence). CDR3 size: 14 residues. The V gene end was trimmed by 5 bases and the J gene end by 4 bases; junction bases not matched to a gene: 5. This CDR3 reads CAWRHRGLNEKLFF. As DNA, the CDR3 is TGTGCCTGGCGCCACAGGGGGCTTAATGAAAAACTGTTTTTT.